One and the same sample provided the 4 T cell receptor beta chains below, sequenced in a study of blood T cell repertoires in COVID-19. Profiled with immunoSEQ multiplex PCR; TCRdb holds only in-frame clones, not every one. The table records a few hundred thousand clones, 88% of them present only once. Sequenced input: PBMCs or T cells enriched from blood (not recorded which). The source of these receptors is a young woman who had been exposed to COVID-19.

The chain links TRBV3-1 (or the pseudogene TRBV3-2) to TRBJ1-1, with D perhaps matching TRBD1 (5 bases). From germline, CDR1 is LGHDT and CDR2 YNNKEL (reference sequence). V gave up 3 bases and J gave up 6 bases, with 14 bases separating them. There are 14 residues in the CDR3. Written as DNA, the CDR3 is TGTGCCAGCAGCCATAGGGAGGGGATCTCTGAAGCTTTCTTT. This translates into CASSHREGISEAFF.

The chain has TRBV30 and TRBJ1-4, with D tentatively TRBD1 (5 bases). V was clipped by 0 bases and J by 7 bases, with 15 bases between them. This CDR3 comprises 15 residues. Germline V gene lookup returns CDR1 GTSNPN and CDR2 SVGIG (reference sequence). This chain's CDR3 is CAWSVSRTPREKLFF. The CDR3 nucleotides are TGTGCCTGGAGTGTCTCTCGGACACCCCGTGAAAAACTGTTTTTT.

The chain is built from TRBV18 and TRBJ1-2, with D possibly matching TRBD1 (6 bases). V was cut by 0 bases and J by 6 bases, with 8 bases left in between. CDR1 is KGHSH, CDR2 LQKENI, per germline. The CDR3 has 13 amino acids. Here the CDR3 DNA reads TGTGCCAGCTCACCACCTTCAGGGGATGGCTACACCTTC. This codes for CASSPPSGDGYTF.

The chain is built from TRBV7-8 and TRBJ1-2; 11 bases match TRBD1. Germline V gene data show CDR1 as SGHVS and CDR2 as FQNEAQ. The CDR3 runs 17 residues. The ends lost 5 bases at V and 3 bases at J; junction bases unmatched: 11. CDR3 sequence (DNA): TGTGCCAGCAGCCCTGGGACAGGGGGGAGCACCCACTATGGCTACACCTTC. Translation: CASSPGTGGSTHYGYTF.